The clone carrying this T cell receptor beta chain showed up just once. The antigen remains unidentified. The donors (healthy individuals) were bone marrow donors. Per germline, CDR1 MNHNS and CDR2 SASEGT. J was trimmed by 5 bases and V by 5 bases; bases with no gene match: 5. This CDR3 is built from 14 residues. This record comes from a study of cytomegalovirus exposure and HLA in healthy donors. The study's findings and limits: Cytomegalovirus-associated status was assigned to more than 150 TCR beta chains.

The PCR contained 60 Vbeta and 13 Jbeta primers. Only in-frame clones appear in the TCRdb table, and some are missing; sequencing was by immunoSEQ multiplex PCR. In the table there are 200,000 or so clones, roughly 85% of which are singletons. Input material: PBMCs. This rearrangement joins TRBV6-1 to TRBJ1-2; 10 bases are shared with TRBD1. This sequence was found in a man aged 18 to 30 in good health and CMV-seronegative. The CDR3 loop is CASSTPDRGYGYTF. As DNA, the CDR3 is TGTGCCAGCAGTACGCCGGACAGGGGGTATGGCTACACCTTC.